The text below deals with one T cell receptor beta chain. Methods used by the authors: For nucleated cells, counts were estimated from reference gene primer amplification. Data came from immunoSEQ multiplex PCR; TCRdb stores just in-frame clones and leaves some out. The V and J calls and clone size come from that table; D and trimming were worked out from the DNA. The table lists roughly 60,000 clones, over 80% of them singletons, with roughly 3.6% in the top ten. The record originates from a study of blood T cell repertoires in COVID-19. Study-level background: Sites in the United States, Italy and Spain provided acute and convalescent COVID-19 samples. The cDNA or gDNA used as material had been derived from T cells, B-cell-depleted T cells, or PBMCs.

One Seattle source followed patients from active infection through their disease course. Germline V lookup: CDR1 LGHDT, CDR2 YNNKEL (reference sequence). This CDR3 region has 12 residues. V was cut by 5 bases and J by 2 bases, with 6 bases left in between. This TCR derives from a man aged 40-55 years with COVID-19, enrolled during active disease. The sample consisted of peripheral blood. The rearrangement links TRBV3-1 (or the pseudogene TRBV3-2) to TRBJ1-2; D not resolved. The CDR3 loop reads CASSSLNYGYTF. CDR3 nucleotides: TGTGCCAGCAGCTCTCTCAACTATGGCTACACCTTC.